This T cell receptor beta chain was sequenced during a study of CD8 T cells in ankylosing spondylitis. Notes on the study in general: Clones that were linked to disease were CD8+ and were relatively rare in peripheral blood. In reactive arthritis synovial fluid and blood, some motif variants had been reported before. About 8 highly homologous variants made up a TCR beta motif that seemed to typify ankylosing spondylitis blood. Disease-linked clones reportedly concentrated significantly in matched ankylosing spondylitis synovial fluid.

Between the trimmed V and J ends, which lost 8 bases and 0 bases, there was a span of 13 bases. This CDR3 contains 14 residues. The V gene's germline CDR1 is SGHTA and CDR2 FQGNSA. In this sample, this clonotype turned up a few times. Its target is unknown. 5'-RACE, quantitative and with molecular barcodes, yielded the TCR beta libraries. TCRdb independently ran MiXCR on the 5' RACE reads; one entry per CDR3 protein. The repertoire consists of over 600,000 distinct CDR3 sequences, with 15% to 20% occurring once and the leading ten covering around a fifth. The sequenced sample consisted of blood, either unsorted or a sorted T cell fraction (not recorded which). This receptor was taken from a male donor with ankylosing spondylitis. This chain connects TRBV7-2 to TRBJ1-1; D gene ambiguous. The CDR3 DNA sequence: TGTGCCAGCCGCAATACCGCAATGAACACTGAAGCTTTCTTT. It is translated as CASRNTAMNTEAFF.